This T cell receptor beta chain stems from a study of response to subunit inactivated influenza vaccine. This CDR3 comprises 15 residues. CDR1 and CDR2 from the germline V gene are ENHRY and SYGVKD. V lost 5 bases and J lost 0, with 11 bases in between. TCRdb re-analysed the RT-PCR reads in MiXCR, keeping a single row per CDR3 protein. The sample contains more than 700,000 distinct CDR3 sequences, approximately 22% of which appear only once. This chain uses TRBV10-3 with TRBJ1-3; D is undetermined. Sequencing used PBMCs from blood, obtained roughly 5 days after vaccination. The source is a man in his fifties who received an inactivated influenza vaccine. CDR3 in amino acids: CAISSDTFSGNTIYF. For the CDR3, the DNA is TGTGCCATCAGTTCTGACACTTTCTCTGGAAACACCATATATTTT.